This is a list of T cell receptor beta chains from one sample in a study of blood T cell repertoires in COVID-19. Profiling relied on immunoSEQ multiplex PCR, and the TCRdb table lists in-frame clones only, not all of them. Here the sample spans 40,000 to 55,000 clones, about 79% being singletons. The sample taken for sequencing was peripheral blood. The receptor source for this set is a human donor in a cohort sampled during active COVID-19. The CDR3 runs from the conserved cysteine through the conserved F or W. A D gene is named only where the DNA matches it firmly. A row's size may be missing; if present it is once, few, many or a size class.

TRBV5-4	few	TRBD1	TRBJ1-1	TGTGCCAGCAGCTTGCTAGGGACAGGCTACACTGAAGCTTTCTTT	CASSLLGTGYTEAFF
TRBV30	-	-	TRBJ1-2	TGTGCCTGGAGTACGGGAGTTTCTAACTATGGCTACACCTTC	CAWSTGVSNYGYTF
TRBV10-3	once	TRBD2	TRBJ2-5	TGTGCCATCAGTGAGCCGCCGGGGCGGGAGAGGAGTGAGACCCAGTACTTC	CAISEPPGRERSETQYF
TRBV28	-	TRBD2	TRBJ2-5	TGTGCCAGCAGTTTCCGGACTAGCGGGAGAGAGACCCAGTACTTC	CASSFRTSGRETQYF
TRBV6-2/TRBV6-3	-	TRBD2	TRBJ2-5	TGTGCCAGCAGTTATGCCGGACTAGCGGGAGGAGGGGAGACCCAGTACTTC	CASSYAGLAGGGETQYF
TRBV19	once	TRBD1	TRBJ1-5	TGTGCCAGTACCGCCGGGACAGCAGGATTCAATCAGCCCCAGCATTTT	CASTAGTAGFNQPQHF
TRBV3-1/TRBV3-2	-	TRBD2	TRBJ2-7	TGTGCCAGCAGCCCACCTCCGGGACTATCGTACGAGCAGTACTTC	CASSPPPGLSYEQYF
TRBV4-3	-	-	TRBJ2-6	TGCGCCAGCGCCGACAGAACTGGGGCCAACGTCCTGACTTTC	CASADRTGANVLTF
TRBV12-3/TRBV12-4	-	-	TRBJ2-4	TGTGCCAGCAGGCTAGGAAACATTCAGTACTTC	CASRLGNIQYF
TRBV2	once	-	TRBJ2-3	TGTGCCACCAAGAATAGCGCAATTTTCACAGATACGCAGTATTTT	CATKNSAIFTDTQYF
TRBV2	-	-	TRBJ2-7	TGTGCCAGCACCCGCGCCCCTAGTGGGGAGCAGTACTTC	CASTRAPSGEQYF
TRBV4-3	-	-	TRBJ2-3	TGCGCCAGCAGCCCCAGGGCCTACACAGATACGCAGTATTTT	CASSPRAYTDTQYF
TRBV20-1	-	-	TRBJ2-7	TGCAGTGCTAGAGAGGCATACGAGCAGTACTTC	CSAREAYEQYF
TRBV18	-	-	TRBJ1-2	TGTGCCAGCTCACCGACAGACCTTGTTAACTATGGCTACACCTTC	CASSPTDLVNYGYTF
TRBV9	-	-	TRBJ2-3	TGTGCCAGCAGCCTTAGCGGATTAAGCACAGATACGCAGTATTTT	CASSLSGLSTDTQYF
TRBV28	-	TRBD1	TRBJ1-5	TGTGCCAGCAGAGACGGGACAGGGGGCGGTTCGAGCAATCAGCCCCAGCATTTT	CASRDGTGGGSSNQPQHF
TRBV30	-	TRBD2	TRBJ2-7	TGTGCCTGGAGGGGTCAGGAGCGGGACTGGGAGCAGTACTTC	CAWRGQERDWEQYF
TRBV19	-	-	TRBJ2-7	TGTGCCAGTACCGCAAACAGGGGAGGCTCCTACGAGCAGTACTTC	CASTANRGGSYEQYF
TRBV6-2/TRBV6-3	-	TRBD2	TRBJ2-1	TGTGCCAGCAGTTCGCTAGAAAAACTAGCGGGAGTAAAGAATGAGCAGTTCTTC	CASSSLEKLAGVKNEQFF
TRBV7-2	-	TRBD1	TRBJ2-7	TGTGCCAGCAGCTCGGGACAGGGGACCTACGAGCAGTACTTC	CASSSGQGTYEQYF
TRBV6-6	-	TRBD2	TRBJ2-2	TGTGCCAGCAGTCGGACTAGCGGGACCTCGAACACCGGGGAGCTGTTTTTT	CASSRTSGTSNTGELFF
TRBV12-3/TRBV12-4	-	-	TRBJ2-4	TGTGCCAGCAGTTTCCTAGGGGCGGACATTCAGTACTTC	CASSFLGADIQYF
TRBV7-2	-	-	TRBJ1-1	TGTGCCAGCAGCTTGAGATCCTCAACTCCTAACACTGAAGCTTTCTTT	CASSLRSSTPNTEAFF
TRBV11-2	-	-	TRBJ2-7	TGTGCCAGCAGCCTGGGACTCTTCTACGAGCAGTACTTC	CASSLGLFYEQYF
TRBV6-1	-	-	TRBJ1-5	TGTGCCAGCAGTGAATGGTGGAGGAGTAATCAGCCCCAGCATTTT	CASSEWWRSNQPQHF
TRBV27	once	TRBD1	TRBJ1-5	TGTGCCAGCAGTTTCACAGGGGCAAATCAGCCCCAGCATTTT	CASSFTGANQPQHF
TRBV5-1	-	TRBD1	TRBJ1-5	TGCGCCAGCAGCTCTACAGGGGATCAGCCCCAGCATTTT	CASSSTGDQPQHF
TRBV9	once	TRBD1	TRBJ1-1	TGTGCCAGCAGCGTAGGGGACAGGCTAAACACTGAAGCTTTCTTT	CASSVGDRLNTEAFF
TRBV19	-	-	TRBJ2-3	TGTGCCAGTAGACAAGGGGTTAGGTTCAGAGATACGCAGTATTTT	CASRQGVRFRDTQYF
TRBV27	-	TRBD1	TRBJ1-4	TGTGCCGGCCCCCCCCGGGACAGGGTACCAACTAATGAAAAACTGTTTTTT	CAGPPRDRVPTNEKLFF
TRBV30	-	TRBD2	TRBJ2-1	TGTGCCTGGAGCCCTCGGACTAGCGGGAGATGGAATGAGCAGTTCTTC	CAWSPRTSGRWNEQFF
TRBV18	-	TRBD1	TRBJ1-2	TGTGCCAGCTCACTCAGGTCAGGGGGCGCCAGTTATGGCTACACCTTC	CASSLRSGGASYGYTF
TRBV3-1/TRBV3-2	once	-	TRBJ2-5	TGTGCCAGCAGCCAACGGGAGCGCGGCGGGACCCAGTACTTC	CASSQRERGGTQYF
TRBV14	-	-	TRBJ1-1	TGTGCCAGCAGCCGGGGGGTCAGGAACGCTGAAGCTTTCTTT	CASSRGVRNAEAFF
TRBV7-3	-	TRBD2	TRBJ2-3	TGTGCCAGCAGCTTAGCGGGAGGAGCCTCCACAGATACGCAGTATTTT	CASSLAGGASTDTQYF
TRBV27	-	TRBD2	TRBJ2-1	TGTGCCAGCAGTTTTTTACTAGCGGGATCAAGGCCGTTCTTC	CASSFLLAGSRPFF
TRBV7-2	-	TRBD2	TRBJ2-3	TGTGCCAGCAGCCAGGGACTAGCGGGGACAGATACGCAGTATTTT	CASSQGLAGTDTQYF
TRBV4-2	-	-	TRBJ1-2	TGTGCCAGCAGCCAAGATTTGGAGGGTAGCTATGGCTACACCTTC	CASSQDLEGSYGYTF
TRBV6-6	-	TRBD2	TRBJ2-1	TGTGCCAGCAGTTACAAGCGGGAGCGGTTCGGCAGTGAGCAGTTCTTC	CASSYKRERFGSEQFF
TRBV18	-	-	TRBJ2-7	TGTGCCAGCTCACCATGGAGGGGTGACGAGCAGTACTTC	CASSPWRGDEQYF
TRBV28	-	-	TRBJ1-5	TGTGCCAGCAGTTTGAGCGCCAGGGGAGGCAATCAGCCCCAGCATTTT	CASSLSARGGNQPQHF
TRBV5-4	-	-	TRBJ2-7	TGTGCCAGCAGCTTGGCCGTGGCACCCTACGAGCAGTACTTC	CASSLAVAPYEQYF
TRBV21-1	few	-	TRBJ1-5	TGTGCCAGCAGACCCGGGGGTCAGCCCCAGCATTTT	CASRPGGQPQHF
TRBV29-1	-	TRBD1	TRBJ2-1	TGCAGCGTTGGACAGGGCTATGACAATGAGCAGTTCTTC	CSVGQGYDNEQFF
TRBV29-1	-	TRBD2	TRBJ2-3	TGCAGCGGGACTAGCGGGAGAGGCGATACGCAGTATTTT	CSGTSGRGDTQYF
TRBV27	many	-	TRBJ2-7	TGTGCCAGCAGTCCCTGGGCAGGACAGACCCCTGGCGAGCAGTACTTC	CASSPWAGQTPGEQYF
TRBV6-2/TRBV6-3	-	-	TRBJ2-2	TGTGCCAGCAGTTACGAGGGAATCACCGGGGAGCTGTTTTTT	CASSYEGITGELFF
TRBV11-3	-	TRBD2	TRBJ2-6	TGTGCCAGCAGCTTAGTTGGGAGGGTCTCCGGGGCCAACGTCCTGACTTTC	CASSLVGRVSGANVLTF
TRBV7-3	once	TRBD1	TRBJ2-1	TGTGCCAGCAGCTTAAAACAGGGGGCAGGGGAGCAGTTCTTC	CASSLKQGAGEQFF
TRBV5-5	-	-	TRBJ2-7	TGTGCCAGCAGGGTTAGTCGGTACGAGCAGTACTTC	CASRVSRYEQYF
TRBV7-2	-	-	TRBJ2-2	TGTGCCAGCAGCTACCAGGGGACCGGGGAGCTGTTTTTT	CASSYQGTGELFF
TRBV5-4	-	TRBD1	TRBJ1-2	TGTGCCAGCAGCTTAGACAGGGACTATGGCTACACCTTC	CASSLDRDYGYTF
TRBV7-8	-	TRBD2	TRBJ2-7	TGTGCCAGCAGCATACCACTAGCGGGAGTCTACGAGCAGTACTTC	CASSIPLAGVYEQYF